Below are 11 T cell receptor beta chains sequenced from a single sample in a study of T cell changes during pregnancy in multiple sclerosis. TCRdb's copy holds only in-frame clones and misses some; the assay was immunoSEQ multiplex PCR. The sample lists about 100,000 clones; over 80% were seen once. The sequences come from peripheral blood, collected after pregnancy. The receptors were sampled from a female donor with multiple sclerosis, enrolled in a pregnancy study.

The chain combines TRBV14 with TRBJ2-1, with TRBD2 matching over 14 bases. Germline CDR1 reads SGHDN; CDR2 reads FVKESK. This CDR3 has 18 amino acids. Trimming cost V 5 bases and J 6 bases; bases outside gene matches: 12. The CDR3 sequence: CASSTNPRLAGGFNEQFF. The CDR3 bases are TGTGCCAGCAGCACCAATCCTCGACTAGCGGGAGGGTTCAATGAGCAGTTCTTC.

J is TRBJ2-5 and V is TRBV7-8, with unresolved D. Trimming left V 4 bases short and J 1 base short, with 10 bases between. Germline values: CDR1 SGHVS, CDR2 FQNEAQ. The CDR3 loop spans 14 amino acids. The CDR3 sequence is CASSSQHGQETQYF. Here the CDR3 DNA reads TGTGCCAGCAGCTCCCAACATGGCCAAGAGACCCAGTACTTC.

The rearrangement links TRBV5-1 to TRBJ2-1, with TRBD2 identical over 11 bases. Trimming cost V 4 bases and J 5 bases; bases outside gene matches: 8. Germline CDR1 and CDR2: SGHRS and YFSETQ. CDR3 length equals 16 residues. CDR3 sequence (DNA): TGCGCCAGCAGCCCTGGCGGACTAGCGGGTGACAATGAGCAGTTCTTC. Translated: CASSPGGLAGDNEQFF.

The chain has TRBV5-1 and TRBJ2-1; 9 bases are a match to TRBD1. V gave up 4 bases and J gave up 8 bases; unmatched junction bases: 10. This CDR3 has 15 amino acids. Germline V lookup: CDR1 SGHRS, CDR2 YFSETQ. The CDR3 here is CASSTRDRVMDEQFF. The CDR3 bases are TGCGCCAGCAGCACCCGGGACAGGGTAATGGATGAGCAGTTCTTC.

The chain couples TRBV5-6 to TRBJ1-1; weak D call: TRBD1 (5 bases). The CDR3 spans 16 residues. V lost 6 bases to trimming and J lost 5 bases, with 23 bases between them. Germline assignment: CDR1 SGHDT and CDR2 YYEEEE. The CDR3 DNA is TGTGCCAGCAACGTATACGGGGAGGGGACGAGGACTGAAGCTTTCTTT. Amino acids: CASNVYGEGTRTEAFF.

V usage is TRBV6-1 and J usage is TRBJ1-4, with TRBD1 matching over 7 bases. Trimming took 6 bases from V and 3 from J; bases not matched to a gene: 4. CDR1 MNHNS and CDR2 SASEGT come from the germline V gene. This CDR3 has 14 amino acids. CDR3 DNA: TGTGCCAGCAGCCCCGGACAGGCTAATGAAAAACTGTTTTTT. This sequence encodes CASSPGQANEKLFF.

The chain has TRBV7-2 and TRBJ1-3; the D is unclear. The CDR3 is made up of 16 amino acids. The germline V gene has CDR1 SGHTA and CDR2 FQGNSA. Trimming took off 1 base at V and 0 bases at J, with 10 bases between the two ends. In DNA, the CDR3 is TGTGCCAGCAGCTTAGGACCGGGTGACTCTGGAAACACCATATATTTT. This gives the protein CASSLGPGDSGNTIYF. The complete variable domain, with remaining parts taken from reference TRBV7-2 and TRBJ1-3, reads GAGVSQSPSNKVTEKGKDVELRCDPISGHTALYWYRQSLGQGLEFLIYFQGNSAPDKSGLPSDRFSAERTGGSVSTLTIQRTQQEDSAVYLCASSLGPGDSGNTIYFGEGSWLTVV.

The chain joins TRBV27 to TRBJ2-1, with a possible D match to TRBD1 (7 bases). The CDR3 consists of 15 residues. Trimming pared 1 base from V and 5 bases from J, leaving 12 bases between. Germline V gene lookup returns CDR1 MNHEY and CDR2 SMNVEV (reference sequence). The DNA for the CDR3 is TGTGCCAGCAGTTTATACAGGGGAGGCCACAATGAGCAGTTCTTC. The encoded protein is CASSLYRGGHNEQFF.

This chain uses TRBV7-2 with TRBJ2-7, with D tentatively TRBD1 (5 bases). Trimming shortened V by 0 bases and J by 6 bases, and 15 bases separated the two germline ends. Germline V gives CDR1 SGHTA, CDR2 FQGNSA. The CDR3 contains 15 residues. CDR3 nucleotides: TGTGCCAGCAGCTTAGCAGGCACAGGTCGAAGCGAGCAGTACTTC. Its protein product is CASSLAGTGRSEQYF.

This CDR3 reads CASGAGVFGYTF. CDR3 DNA sequence: TGTGCCAGCGGGGCAGGGGTGTTTGGCTACACCTTC. The rearrangement links TRBV19 to TRBJ1-2; D perhaps matches TRBD1 (6 bases). The germline V gene has CDR1 LNHDA and CDR2 SQIVND (reference sequence). Trimming took 9 bases from V and 7 from J, leaving 15 bases between them. This CDR3 spans 12 amino acids.

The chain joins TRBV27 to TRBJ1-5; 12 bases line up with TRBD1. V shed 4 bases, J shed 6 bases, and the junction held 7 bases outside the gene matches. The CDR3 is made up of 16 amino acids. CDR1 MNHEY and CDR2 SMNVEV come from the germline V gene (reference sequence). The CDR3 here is CASSSAGQGASQPQHF. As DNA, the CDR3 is TGTGCCAGCAGTTCGGCGGGACAGGGGGCGAGTCAGCCCCAGCATTTT.